A single sample gave rise to the 27 T cell receptor beta chains below, sequenced in a study of cytomegalovirus exposure and HLA in healthy donors. PCR amplification relied on 60 Vbeta primers (plus 13 Jbeta primers). The table came from immunoSEQ multiplex PCR; TCRdb's copy has only in-frame clones and leaves some out. Here the sample spans over 95,000 clones, 60% to 85% being singletons. The sequenced sample was PBMCs. These receptors came from a female donor in good health and CMV-seronegative.

The chain joins TRBV2 to TRBJ2-1; D perhaps matches TRBD1 (6 bases). Trimming removed 6 bases from V and 5 bases from J, with 11 bases in between. Germline CDR1 reads SNHLY; CDR2 reads FYNNEI. The length of the CDR3 is 13 residues. The CDR3 coding sequence is TGTGCCAGCAGCGCCGGGACACACAATGAGCAGTTCTTC. Translating gives CASSAGTHNEQFF.

V usage is TRBV5-1 and J usage is TRBJ2-1; TRBD2 matches at 12 bases. The V gene end was trimmed by 4 bases and the J gene end by 8 bases; junction bases not matched to a gene: 7. Germline V gene sequence: CDR1 SGHRS, CDR2 YFSETQ. The CDR3 runs 15 residues. CDR3 sequence: CASSTASGGVYEQFF. CDR3 coding DNA: TGCGCCAGCAGCACCGCTAGCGGGGGGGTATATGAGCAGTTCTTC.

The J gene is TRBJ2-5, the V gene TRBV5-4; 8 bases fit TRBD1. Germline CDR1 and CDR2: SGHNT and YYREEE (reference sequence). V was pared by 3 bases and J by 4 bases, with 11 bases of the junction left unmatched. The CDR3 runs 16 residues. CDR3 DNA: TGTGCCAGCAGCTCGTTAGGACAGGGAAATAGAGAGACCCAGTACTTC. The encoded protein is CASSSLGQGNRETQYF. Based on the CDR3 plus reference TRBV5-4 and TRBJ2-5, the full variable domain is ETGVTQSPTHLIKTRGQQVTLRCSSQSGHNTVSWYQQALGQGPQFIFQYYREEENGRGNFPPRFSGLQFPNYSSELNVNALELDDSALYLCASSSLGQGNRETQYFGPGTRLLVL.

The chain joins TRBV7-3 to TRBJ2-1; TRBD2 might be the D (6 bases). V lost 3 bases, J lost 6 bases, and 12 bases lay in between. Germline loops: CDR1 SGHTA, CDR2 FQGTGA. CDR3 size: 14 residues. The CDR3 nucleotides read TGTGCCAGCAGCTTCGGGGGAACCCTCAATGAGCAGTTCTTC. Protein: CASSFGGTLNEQFF.

The chain has TRBV30 and TRBJ1-2; 7 nucleotides align to TRBD1. CDR3 size: 17 residues. V was clipped by 0 bases and J by 8 bases; unmatched bases: 18. Looked up from germline, CDR1 is GTSNPN and CDR2 is SVGIG (reference sequence). The CDR3 nucleotides are TGTGCCTGGAGTGTACGTGAAGAAGGGGGCGCGGCCGTCGGCTACACCTTC. Its protein is CAWSVREEGGAAVGYTF.

The CDR3 loop is CATLGLAGQTDTQYF. The CDR3 region has the DNA TGTGCCACCTTAGGACTAGCGGGGCAAACAGATACGCAGTATTTT. J is TRBJ2-3 and V is TRBV6-1; 12 bases line up with TRBD2. V trimming: 10 bases; J trimming: 3 bases; junction bases outside the gene matches: 8. Per germline, CDR1 MNHNS and CDR2 SASEGT. The CDR3 is 15 residues long.

V usage is TRBV5-1 and J usage is TRBJ1-1; possibly TRBD1 for D (6 bases). The CDR3 extends over 14 amino acids. Germline CDR1 reads SGHRS; CDR2 reads YFSETQ. V gave up 0 bases and J gave up 3 bases, with 9 bases separating them. The CDR3 protein is CASSLGGGDTEAFF. CDR3 DNA sequence: TGCGCCAGCAGCTTGGGAGGGGGGGACACTGAAGCTTTCTTT.

This clone showed up many times. V usage is TRBV5-4 and J usage is TRBJ1-5; D is perhaps TRBD1 (6 bases). Trimming cost V 0 bases and J 0 bases, with 22 bases left between them. The germline V gene encodes CDR1 SGHNT and CDR2 YYREEE (reference sequence). CDR3 length equals 20 residues. The CDR3 sequence: CASSLGTRGYTNYSNQPQHF. DNA of the CDR3: TGTGCCAGCAGCTTGGGGACCAGGGGATACACAAATTATAGCAATCAGCCCCAGCATTTT.

The chain joins TRBV29-1 to TRBJ1-1; 9 nucleotides agree with TRBD1. V dropped 2 bases and J dropped 4; count of bases not matched to a gene: 2. The V gene's germline CDR1 is SQVTM and CDR2 ANQGSEA. The CDR3 loop spans 13 amino acids. The CDR3 DNA reads TGCAGCGTTGAAACAGGGGGCCCCACTGAAGCTTTCTTT. Its protein is CSVETGGPTEAFF.

The rearrangement joins TRBV2 to TRBJ1-3; no firm D call. The V gene lost 9 bases and the J gene lost 2 bases, with 17 bases spanning the gap. The CDR3 length is 15 residues. Germline loops: CDR1 SNHLY, CDR2 FYNNEI. CDR3 bases: TGTGCCAGTGGGCAGGCGTACGGGGCTGGAAACACCATATATTTT. It codes for CASGQAYGAGNTIYF.

V is TRBV29-1 and J is TRBJ2-1; 8 bases map to TRBD1. The CDR3 covers 14 residues. CDR1 is SQVTM and CDR2 is ANQGSEA in the germline V gene. J was trimmed by 7 bases and V by 5 bases; bases with no gene match: 10. The CDR3 reads CSVSGQGNINEQFF. The CDR3 DNA reads as TGCAGCGTTTCCGGACAGGGAAATATAAATGAGCAGTTCTTC.

The genes are TRBV13 and TRBJ1-1; possible D gene TRBD1, 6 bases. The length of the CDR3 is 12 residues. Germline CDR1 is PRHDT and CDR2 is FYEKMQ (reference sequence). The V and J ends lost 3 bases and 7 bases respectively, with 9 bases between them. In nucleotides, the CDR3 is TGTGCCAGCAGCTTTCTCAGGGGTGAAGCTTTCTTT. It yields the protein CASSFLRGEAFF.

The chain carries TRBV5-6 and TRBJ1-5, with a weak D call TRBD1 (6 bases). The V end lost 4 bases, the J end lost 4 bases, and 18 bases lay between the germline ends. The germline gives CDR1 SGHDT, CDR2 YYEEEE. The CDR3 consists of 16 residues. CDR3 residues: CASSTGTGIGNQPQHF. The DNA of the CDR3 is TGTGCCAGCAGCACGGGCACAGGGATAGGAAATCAGCCCCAGCATTTT.

This clone was found a few times. The V and J genes are TRBV7-3 and TRBJ2-2, with a tentative D call TRBD2 (5 bases). This CDR3 has 13 residues. V lost 3 bases, J lost 6 bases, and 8 bases lay in between. The germline V gene encodes CDR1 SGHTA and CDR2 FQGTGA. In nucleotides, the CDR3 is TGTGCCAGCAGCTTTGAGGGTGCCGGGGAGCTGTTTTTT. This gives the protein CASSFEGAGELFF.

The V gene is TRBV12-5, the J gene TRBJ1-5, with a possible D match to TRBD1 (5 bases). V lost 6 bases, J lost 7 bases, and 10 bases lay in between. CDR3 length: 12 amino acids. In germline, CDR1 is LGHNT, CDR2 FRNRAP. The CDR3 DNA reads TGTGCTAGTGGACCCGCAGGGCAGCCCCAGCATTTT. Translated: CASGPAGQPQHF.

This clone was seen a single time. J is TRBJ2-5 and V is TRBV29-1; the D gene is possibly TRBD1 (7 bases). CDR1 and CDR2 from the germline V gene are SQVTM and ANQGSEA. This CDR3 comprises 12 residues. The ends were cut back, 6 bases at V and 4 bases at J, with 12 bases in the middle. This chain's CDR3 is CSVEGAGETQYF. The CDR3 DNA reads as TGCAGCGTGGAGGGGGCGGGAGAGACCCAGTACTTC.

The rearrangement uses TRBV6-1 and TRBJ2-4; D ambiguous. The CDR3 contains 18 residues. Germline V gene sequence: CDR1 MNHNS, CDR2 SASEGT. V dropped 0 bases and J dropped 0 bases, with 15 bases sitting between them. The CDR3 is CASSEASITALAKNIQYF. The CDR3 region has the DNA TGTGCCAGCAGTGAAGCGTCTATTACAGCCCTAGCCAAAAACATTCAGTACTTC.

The chain carries TRBV6-1 and TRBJ2-5; 12 bases match TRBD1. This CDR3 region has 14 residues. Germline V gives CDR1 MNHNS, CDR2 SASEGT. V shed 8 bases, J shed 3 bases, and the junction held 4 bases outside the gene matches. The CDR3 here is CASHGTGGEETQYF. As DNA, the CDR3 is TGTGCCAGCCACGGGACAGGGGGCGAAGAGACCCAGTACTTC.

The rearrangement joins TRBV19 to TRBJ1-4; D may be TRBD1 (5 bases). Germline V gene sequence: CDR1 LNHDA, CDR2 SQIVND (reference sequence). This CDR3 has 14 residues. The germline V and J ends were trimmed by 3 bases and 8 bases, with 13 bases remaining between them. The CDR3 DNA sequence: TGTGCCAGTAGTATCGGAGGGGCTCGAGAAAAACTGTTTTTT. This gives the protein CASSIGGAREKLFF.

This clone was counted once. This chain connects TRBV9 to TRBJ2-5; the match to TRBD2 covers 8 bases. From germline, CDR1 is SGDLS and CDR2 YYNGEE. The CDR3 sequence is 15 residues long. Trimming at V came to 4 bases and at J to 1 base, leaving 6 bases not matched to a gene. The CDR3 region is CASSQSSGGQETQYF. CDR3 sequence (DNA): TGTGCCAGCAGCCAGTCAAGCGGGGGCCAAGAGACCCAGTACTTC.

The V call is TRBV9, the J call TRBJ2-2, with 11 nucleotides matching TRBD2. This CDR3 has 15 amino acids. CDR1 is SGDLS and CDR2 is YYNGEE in the germline V gene. J gave up 4 bases and V 4 bases, and 3 bases lay outside the gene matches. For the CDR3, the DNA is TGTGCCAGCAGCAGTACTAGCGGGGGCACCGGGGAGCTGTTTTTT. It translates to CASSSTSGGTGELFF.

This clone was seen a handful of times. This rearrangement joins TRBV19 to TRBJ1-1; TRBD1 aligns across 8 bases. Germline V lookup: CDR1 LNHDA, CDR2 SQIVND (reference sequence). The J segment lost 3 bases and the V segment lost 6 bases, leaving 9 bases of the junction unmatched. CDR3 length equals 15 residues. The CDR3 region has the DNA TGTGCCAGTAGGCCAACAGGGGGAGGATACACTGAAGCTTTCTTT. This sequence encodes CASRPTGGGYTEAFF.

The V and J genes are TRBV29-1 and TRBJ2-7, with 11 bases matching TRBD1. V gave up 6 bases and J gave up 3 bases; unmatched junction bases: 4. CDR3 length: 13 amino acids. Per the germline V gene, CDR1 is SQVTM and CDR2 is ANQGSEA. The CDR3 loop reads CSVTGTGGYEQYF. The CDR3 DNA reads as TGCAGCGTGACCGGGACAGGGGGCTACGAGCAGTACTTC.

The rearrangement joins TRBV27 to TRBJ1-4; possible D gene TRBD1, 6 bases. The CDR3 totals 13 residues. The V and J ends lost 6 bases and 8 bases respectively, with 13 bases between them. Germline CDR1 MNHEY, CDR2 SMNVEV (reference sequence). CDR3 region: CASRPRGREKLFF. In DNA, the CDR3 is TGTGCCAGCAGACCCAGGGGTCGCGAAAAACTGTTTTTT.

This sequence joins TRBV5-1 and TRBJ1-2; 9 bases agree with TRBD1. CDR1 and CDR2 (germline): SGHRS, YFSETQ. The CDR3 is made up of 14 amino acids. With V trimmed by 4 bases and J by 4 bases, 5 bases remained unmatched. CDR3 loop: CASSQDRGSYGYTF. DNA of the CDR3: TGCGCCAGCAGCCAGGACAGGGGCAGCTATGGCTACACCTTC.

This chain connects TRBV9 to TRBJ2-5; 15 bases match TRBD2. Per germline, CDR1 SGDLS and CDR2 YYNGEE. J was trimmed by 0 bases and V by 3 bases; bases with no gene match: 3. The CDR3 contains 17 residues. The CDR3 DNA sequence: TGTGCCAGCAGCGCCGGGACTAGCGGGGGGTACCAAGAGACCCAGTACTTC. Amino acids: CASSAGTSGGYQETQYF. Based on the CDR3 plus reference TRBV9 and TRBJ2-5, the full variable domain is DSGVTQTPKHLITATGQRVTLRCSPRSGDLSVYWYQQSLDQGLQFLIQYYNGEERAKGNILERFSAQQFPDLHSELNLSSLELGDSALYFCASSAGTSGGYQETQYFGPGTRLLVL.

The chain recombines TRBV11-2 with TRBJ2-1, with a possible D match to TRBD2 (5 bases). Germline V gives CDR1 SGHAT, CDR2 FQNNGV. V lost 5 bases to trimming and J lost 6 bases, with 14 bases between them. The CDR3 has 14 amino acids. This CDR3 reads CASSAQRTSNEQFF. DNA for the CDR3: TGTGCCAGCAGCGCTCAAAGGACTTCCAATGAGCAGTTCTTC.